This is a list of T cell receptor beta chains from one sample in a study of blood T cell repertoires in COVID-19. Sequencing used immunoSEQ multiplex PCR; TCRdb keeps in-frame clones, though not all of them. The sample includes more than 60,000 clones, approximately 85% of them seen just once. The sample consisted of peripheral blood. These receptors were obtained from a human donor in a cohort sampled during active COVID-19. Each CDR3 is given with its conserved first and last residue. Fields, in order: V gene, clone size, D gene, J gene, CDR3 protein, CDR3 DNA. The D gene is left open where the match is weak. Only part of the rows carry a size: once, few, many, or a class if the clone is expanded.

>TRBV7-2|NA|NA|TRBJ2-7
CASSFDHMSYEQYF
TGTGCCAGCAGCTTCGATCACATGTCCTACGAGCAGTACTTC
>TRBV13|NA|NA|TRBJ1-2
CASSLGAQGYAYGYTF
TGTGCCAGCAGCTTAGGAGCGCAGGGGTATGCCTATGGCTACACCTTC
>TRBV2|NA|TRBD1|TRBJ2-7
CASRGQGAYEQYF
TGTGCCAGCAGGGGACAGGGGGCTTACGAGCAGTACTTC
>TRBV11-2|NA|TRBD2|TRBJ2-1
CASSFGGGNDEQFF
TGTGCCAGCAGCTTTGGCGGGGGTAACGATGAGCAGTTCTTC
>TRBV18|NA|TRBD1|TRBJ1-5
CASSPTGPNNQPQHF
TGTGCCAGCTCACCGACAGGGCCCAACAATCAGCCCCAGCATTTT
>TRBV27|NA|NA|TRBJ1-5
CASSSLTSTTNQPQHF
TGTGCCAGCAGCTCCCTTACATCAACGACTAATCAGCCCCAGCATTTT
>TRBV19|NA|NA|TRBJ1-2
CASSGAQVSNYGYTF
TGTGCCAGTAGTGGGGCCCAGGTATCTAACTATGGCTACACCTTC
>TRBV7-9|NA|NA|TRBJ1-1
CASSLSGHLNTEAFF
TGTGCCAGCAGCTTATCTGGACACTTGAACACTGAAGCTTTCTTT
>TRBV19|NA|TRBD2|TRBJ2-5
CASSISGSRETQYF
TGTGCCAGTAGTATTAGCGGGTCCCGAGAGACCCAGTACTTC
>TRBV7-7|NA|TRBD1|TRBJ1-4
CASSPGTGGNEKLFF
TGTGCCAGCAGCCCAGGGACAGGAGGGAATGAAAAACTGTTTTTT
>TRBV19|NA|TRBD1|TRBJ2-7
CASSSTRLQGIPYEQYF
TGTGCCAGTAGTTCTACACGGCTACAGGGGATACCTTACGAGCAGTACTTC
>TRBV11-2|NA|NA|TRBJ2-3
CASRKVGLRLDTQYF
TGTGCCAGTAGGAAGGTGGGGCTGCGTTTGGATACGCAGTATTTT
>TRBV11-2|NA|TRBD1|TRBJ1-2
CASSLEQGNYGYTF
TGTGCCAGCAGCTTAGAACAGGGGAACTATGGCTACACCTTC
>TRBV11-2|NA|NA|TRBJ2-1
CASSLGLDSYNEQFF
TGTGCCAGCAGCTTGGGACTTGACTCCTACAATGAGCAGTTCTTC
>TRBV6-6|NA|NA|TRBJ2-4
CASSDIAKNIQYF
TGTGCCAGCAGTGACATAGCCAAAAACATTCAGTACTTC
>TRBV18|once|NA|TRBJ1-2
CASSPDSRGGYGYTF
TGTGCCAGCTCACCGGACAGTCGAGGCGGATATGGCTACACCTTC
>TRBV30|NA|NA|TRBJ1-3
CAWSQQGETIYF
TGTGCCTGGAGTCAACAGGGAGAAACCATATATTTT
>TRBV20-1|NA|NA|TRBJ1-1
CSASKSSGSEAFF
TGCAGTGCTAGTAAATCTAGTGGGTCTGAAGCTTTCTTT
>TRBV11-2|NA|NA|TRBJ2-3
CASSLEGGANTQYF
TGTGCCAGCAGCTTAGAGGGGGGGGCAAATACGCAGTATTTT
>TRBV7-9|NA|NA|TRBJ2-2
CASPIRPRAGELFF
TGTGCCAGCCCAATTCGTCCCCGGGCCGGGGAGCTGTTTTTT
>TRBV10-3|NA|TRBD1|TRBJ1-2
CAISDQTVGQGGYTF
TGTGCCATCAGTGACCAGACCGTGGGACAGGGTGGCTACACCTTC
>TRBV6-2/TRBV6-3|NA|NA|TRBJ1-2
CASSLGQPHRGYTF
TGTGCCAGCAGTCTCGGACAGCCCCATCGGGGCTACACCTTC
>TRBV6-5|NA|NA|TRBJ2-7
CASSMGAGEQYF
TGTGCCAGCAGTATGGGGGCCGGCGAGCAGTACTTC